Each of the 32 T cell receptor beta chains below was sequenced from the same sample in a study of blood T cells in healthy people across ages. A sample-barcoded 5' primer and a J-beta primer mix were used in a second PCR of roughly 7 to 11 cycles. TCRdb re-called the 5' RACE reads through MiXCR, storing one row per CDR3 protein. The profile shows 700,000 to 950,000 distinct CDR3 sequences, more than 40% of them singletons. Sequencing input: blood. All receptors come from an older woman in good health.

Comments on this clonotype: The CDR3 does not close with the conserved phenylalanine or tryptophan, likely indicating a read error. The genes are TRBV5-1 and TRBJ2-7; 7 nucleotides match TRBD2. The DNA matches TRBJ2-5 better at its end, which makes the J call doubtful. Germline V gives CDR1 SGHRS, CDR2 YFSETQ. This CDR3 contains 13 residues. The CDR3 DNA reads TGCGCCAGCAGCTGGACTAGTAAGGAGACCCAGTACATC. Its translation is CASSWTSKETQYI.

This clonotype was counted many times. V gene TRBV7-2 combines with J gene TRBJ2-5; the D is unclear. The CDR3 totals 13 residues. Trimming removed 4 bases from V and 5 bases from J, with 11 bases in between. CDR1 and CDR2 (germline): SGHTA, FQGNSA. CDR3 sequence reads: CASSSQARETQYF. In DNA form, the CDR3 reads TGTGCCAGCAGCTCCCAGGCAAGGGAGACCCAGTACTTC.

The V and J genes are TRBV7-3 and TRBJ1-1; D might be TRBD1 (6 bases). With 5 bases removed from V and 6 bases from J, the gap between germline ends came to 13 bases. Per the germline V gene, CDR1 is SGHTA and CDR2 is FQGTGA. The CDR3 runs to 13 residues. The DNA for the CDR3 is TGTGCCAGCAGCACCCACAGGGAGGCTGAAGCTTTCTTT. Its protein product is CASSTHREAEAFF. The complete variable domain, with remaining parts taken from reference TRBV7-3 and TRBJ1-1, reads GAGVSQTPSNKVTEKGKYVELRCDPISGHTALYWYRQSLGQGPEFLIYFQGTGAADDSGLPNDRFFAVRPEGSVSTLKIQRTERGDSAVYLCASSTHREAEAFFGQGTRLTVV.

The DNA for the CDR3 is TGCAGTGCTAGGTGGGGACTAGCGGCCTACAATGAGCAGTACTTC. Residues: CSARWGLAAYNEQYF. The chain uses TRBV20-1 and TRBJ2-5; 11 bases match TRBD2. The V and J ends lost 3 bases and 11 bases, in that order; junction bases with no gene match: 14. This CDR3 spans 15 amino acids. Germline CDR1 is DFQATT and CDR2 is SNEGSKA (reference sequence).

On this clonotype: This clone may be a read error of a much larger clone one base away. The chain couples TRBV29-1 to TRBJ2-4; D may correspond to TRBD1 or TRBD2 (5 bases each). Looked up from germline, CDR1 is SQVTM and CDR2 is ANQGSEA. CDR3 length equals 15 residues. V gave up 5 bases and J gave up 15 bases, with 29 bases separating them. As DNA, the CDR3 is TGCAGCGTTCTCACCGGAGCAGGGAGCTACAATGAGCGGTACTTC. It specifies CSVLTGAGSYNERYF.

The chain joins TRBV20-1 to TRBJ2-1; 14 bases line up with TRBD2. CDR3 length: 16 residues. J was trimmed by 0 bases and V by 3 bases; bases with no gene match: 1. Germline V gene lookup returns CDR1 DFQATT and CDR2 SNEGSKA (reference sequence). CDR3 in DNA: TGCAGTGCTAGGACTAGCGGGGGGGCCTCCTACAATGAGCAGTTCTTC. This encodes CSARTSGGASYNEQFF.

This clonotype occurred once. The chain links TRBV6-5 to TRBJ2-1, with 11 bases fitting TRBD2. V dropped 5 bases and J dropped 3; count of bases not matched to a gene: 12. This CDR3 region has 18 residues. In germline, CDR1 is MNHEY, CDR2 SVGAGI. The CDR3 region is CASSTSGSLFVGYNEQFF. Written as DNA, the CDR3 is TGTGCCAGCAGTACTAGCGGGAGTCTTTTCGTCGGCTACAATGAGCAGTTCTTC.

At least ten counts were recorded for this clonotype. The chain is built from TRBV13 and TRBJ2-1; 8 bases align to TRBD2. Germline CDR1 PRHDT, CDR2 FYEKMQ (reference sequence). The CDR3 spans 17 residues. The J segment lost 5 bases and the V segment lost 1 base, leaving 10 bases of the junction unmatched. The CDR3 here is CASSLDIGAGVNNEQFF. CDR3 DNA sequence: TGTGCCAGCAGCTTAGATATTGGAGCGGGAGTGAACAATGAGCAGTTCTTC.

The chain links TRBV19 to TRBJ2-5, with TRBD2 matching 13 bases. Per germline, CDR1 LNHDA and CDR2 SQIVND (reference sequence). V trimming: 3 bases; J trimming: 8 bases; junction bases outside the gene matches: 30. This CDR3 is built from 23 residues. The CDR3 nucleotides read TGTGCCAGTAGTATGCCCCCGGCTTCCAGGGATGCGAGACTAGCGGGAGGCCCCCCAACCCAGTACTTC. It codes for CASSMPPASRDARLAGGPPTQYF. The full variable domain, its missing parts supplied by reference TRBV19 and TRBJ2-5, is DGGITQSPKYLFRKEGQNVTLSCEQNLNHDAMYWYRQDPGQGLRLIYYSQIVNDFQKGDIAEGYSVSREKKESFPLTVTSAQKNPTAFYLCASSMPPASRDARLAGGPPTQYFGPGTRLLVL.

The chain employs TRBV20-1 and TRBJ2-3; 8 bases match TRBD1. Trimming cost V 4 bases and J 0 bases; bases outside gene matches: 6. The CDR3 is made up of 15 amino acids. The germline V gene has CDR1 DFQATT and CDR2 SNEGSKA (reference sequence). CDR3 sequence reads: CSATDWTGSTDTQYF. For the CDR3, the DNA is TGCAGTGCTACGGACTGGACAGGGAGCACAGATACGCAGTATTTT.

This chain uses TRBV10-3 with TRBJ2-6, with D possibly matching TRBD1 (5 bases). Germline V lookup: CDR1 ENHRY, CDR2 SYGVKD. V was trimmed by 2 bases and J by 0 bases, leaving 17 bases between them. The CDR3 extends over 19 amino acids. The CDR3 loop is CAISEPSIGATSGANVLTF. The CDR3 nucleotides read TGTGCCATCAGTGAGCCGTCGATAGGGGCCACCTCTGGGGCCAACGTCCTGACTTTC.

The genes are TRBV28 and TRBJ2-1; TRBD2 is a possible D gene (6 bases). The CDR3 contains 15 residues. The V gene's germline CDR1 is MDHEN and CDR2 SYDVKM. V dropped 7 bases and J dropped 5 bases, with 18 bases sitting between them. CDR3 region: CASKVRTNGDNEQFF. The CDR3 region has the DNA TGTGCCAGCAAAGTCCGGACTAATGGGGACAATGAGCAGTTCTTC.

This chain uses TRBV20-1 with TRBJ2-5, with a weak D call TRBD2 (6 bases). Trimming took off 0 bases at V and 11 bases at J, with 25 bases between the two ends. The V gene's germline CDR1 is DFQATT and CDR2 SNEGSKA (reference sequence). The CDR3 has 16 residues. In nucleotides, the CDR3 is TGCAGTGCTAGAGATCTAAGAGCGGGCTTCAAAAGGTTGCAGTACTTC. This translates into CSARDLRAGFKRLQYF.

This clonotype was recorded at least ten times. The junction differs from germline at one of its ends, possibly a read error. This chain connects TRBV7-8 to TRBJ2-7; D gene uncertain. The CDR3 runs to 14 residues. The germline CDR1 and CDR2 sequences are SGHVS and FQNEAQ. The CDR3 region is CASSLGDTSYEQYF. The CDR3 DNA is TGCGCCAGCAGCTTGGGTGACACCTCCTACGAGCAGTACTTC.

This clonotype was seen a handful of times. The chain uses TRBV7-9 and TRBJ2-5; 9 nucleotides line up with TRBD1. The CDR3 is 13 amino acids. Unmatched junction bases numbered 5, after V lost 7 bases and J lost 5 bases. CDR1 and CDR2 from the germline V gene are SEHNR and FQNEAQ (reference sequence). CDR3 region: CASTGQGGETQYF. DNA for the CDR3: TGTGCCAGCACGGGACAGGGAGGCGAGACCCAGTACTTC.

This clonotype was seen a few times. The chain is built from TRBV2 and TRBJ1-2; D ambiguous. Looked up from germline, CDR1 is SNHLY and CDR2 is FYNNEI. The CDR3 sequence is 14 residues long. V lost 1 base and J 4 bases, leaving 10 bases between the germline ends. This CDR3 reads CASSEGGRAYGYTF. The CDR3 nucleotides read TGTGCCAGCAGTGAAGGTGGCAGAGCCTATGGCTACACCTTC.

The chain joins TRBV6-8 to TRBJ2-1, with a weak D call TRBD2 (5 bases). Deletions cut 9 bases from V and 13 bases from J, with 22 bases between. The CDR3 loop spans 13 amino acids. Germline values: CDR1 MNHGY, CDR2 SAAAGT. The CDR3 DNA reads as TGTGCCAGACTTGTAGCGTCTTTGGAGACCCAGTTCTTC. Its protein product is CARLVASLETQFF.

The J gene is TRBJ2-1, the V gene TRBV10-3; 8 bases map to TRBD2. Trimming took 2 bases from V and 2 from J; bases not matched to a gene: 5. Looked up from germline, CDR1 is ENHRY and CDR2 is SYGVKD. CDR3 size: 16 residues. The CDR3 sequence is CAISEEGLGTYNEQFF. In nucleotides, the CDR3 is TGTGCCATCAGTGAGGAGGGACTAGGTACCTACAATGAGCAGTTCTTC.

This clonotype was found many times. This chain uses TRBV6-5 with TRBJ2-1; a weak D match, TRBD1 (5 bases). Germline V gene lookup returns CDR1 MNHEY and CDR2 SVGAGI. Deletions cut 0 bases from V and 4 bases from J, with 13 bases between. CDR3 length: 16 residues. The CDR3 loop is CASSYSRGYRYNEQFF. The DNA for the CDR3 is TGTGCCAGCAGTTACTCTAGGGGTTATAGGTACAATGAGCAGTTCTTC.

CDR3 sequence reads: CSVTGRSDEQYF. Written as DNA, the CDR3 is TGCAGCGTGACAGGGAGGTCCGACGAGCAGTACTTC. The chain is built from TRBV29-1 and TRBJ2-7, with D perhaps matching TRBD1 (7 bases). The V end was cut by 6 bases, the J end by 5 bases, with 14 bases between. CDR3 length: 12 amino acids. Germline V CDR1 and CDR2: SQVTM, ANQGSEA.

This clonotype was observed a few times. The chain employs TRBV10-3 and TRBJ2-7; 7 bases fit TRBD2. V shed 9 bases and J 1 base; nucleotides not matched to a gene: 6. The length of the CDR3 is 13 residues. CDR1 ENHRY and CDR2 SYGVKD come from the germline V gene. Here the CDR3 DNA reads TGTGCCATTCGGGGGGACTCATCCTACGAGCAGTACTTC. Amino acid sequence: CAIRGDSSYEQYF.

The chain recombines TRBV7-2 with TRBJ2-3; D gene unclear. The CDR3 totals 15 residues. V was shortened by 3 bases and J by 2 bases, with 12 bases between the two germline ends. Germline CDR1 reads SGHTA; CDR2 reads FQGNSA. This chain's CDR3 is CASSLRERPTDTQYF. CDR3 sequence (DNA): TGTGCCAGCAGCTTGCGTGAGCGACCCACAGATACGCAGTATTTT.

The CDR3 DNA reads as TGTGCCAGCAGTCCCGGCCGGTTTGATACGCAGTATTTT. Its translation: CASSPGRFDTQYF. The gene calls are TRBV27 and TRBJ2-3; unclear D gene. This CDR3 contains 13 residues. CDR1 is MNHEY and CDR2 is SMNVEV in the germline V gene (reference sequence). V was clipped by 5 bases and J by 6 bases, with 12 bases between them.

The chain carries TRBV2 and TRBJ2-1, with D possibly being TRBD2 (6 bases). The V end was cut by 5 bases, the J end by 6 bases, with 11 bases between. Germline V gene sequence: CDR1 SNHLY, CDR2 FYNNEI. This CDR3 comprises 13 residues. The DNA for the CDR3 is TGTGCCAGCAGTCGGGACTCGTCCAATGAGCAGTTCTTC. Translated, it gives CASSRDSSNEQFF.

The table lists this clonotype with a count of one. The V and J genes are TRBV25-1 and TRBJ2-5; possibly TRBD2 for D (6 bases). Looked up from germline, CDR1 is MGHDK and CDR2 is SYGVNS. Trimming left V 2 bases short and J 4 bases short, with 14 bases between. The CDR3 spans 15 residues. Written as DNA, the CDR3 is TGTGCCAGCAGTGAAACCGGGGGACGCGGAGAGACCCAGTACTTC. Its translation: CASSETGGRGETQYF.

The rearrangement joins TRBV6-2 or TRBV6-3 to TRBJ2-2; TRBD2 matches at 7 bases. This CDR3 comprises 16 residues. The junction had 9 bases not matched to a gene; V was cut back by 2 bases and J by 6 bases. Looked up from germline, CDR1 is MNHEY and CDR2 is SVGEGT. CDR3 nucleotides: TGTGCCAGCAGTTACACGGCGGGAGTATGGGCCGGGGAGCTGTTTTTT. This translates into CASSYTAGVWAGELFF.

The chain carries TRBV7-6 and TRBJ2-5; D is ambiguous. The better agreement between TRBJ2-7 and the DNA end casts doubt on the J call. Germline V gene data show CDR1 as SGHVS and CDR2 as FNYEAQ. The CDR3 length is 13 residues. The CDR3 bases are TGTGCCAGCAGCTTAGAGGCAGCCTGCGAGCAGTACTTC. Protein product: CASSLEAACEQYF.

This clonotype was seen many times. This chain links TRBV29-1 with TRBJ2-7; D could derive from TRBD1 or TRBD2 (5 bases each). Germline lookup yields CDR1 SQVTM and CDR2 ANQGSEA. The CDR3 is made up of 12 amino acids. Trimming stripped 4 bases from V and 3 bases from J, with 10 bases between. The CDR3 coding sequence is TGCAGCGTTGGGGGACGGTACTACGAGCAGTACTTC. Amino acid sequence: CSVGGRYYEQYF.

Worth noting for this clonotype: This sequence may be a read error, since a much larger clone differs from it by one base. This chain uses TRBV3-1 with TRBJ2-1; D gene uncertain. This CDR3 spans 13 amino acids. Germline-derived CDR1 and CDR2 are LGHDT and YNNKEL (reference sequence). Trimming cost V 0 bases and J 5 bases, with 5 bases left between them. This CDR3 reads CASSQEVDNEQFF. In DNA, the CDR3 is TGTGCCAGCAGCCAAGAGGTAGACAATGAGCAGTTCTTC.

In this sample, this clonotype turned up many times. This chain joins TRBV29-1 and TRBJ2-5, with TRBD2 identical over 10 bases. V lost 3 bases to trimming and J lost 4 bases; unmatched junction nucleotides: 5. Germline lookup yields CDR1 SQVTM and CDR2 ANQGSEA. The CDR3 runs 14 residues. CDR3 sequence reads: CSVDLAGDVETQYF. The CDR3 DNA reads TGCAGCGTTGACCTAGCGGGAGACGTAGAGACCCAGTACTTC.

The V and J genes are TRBV3-1 and TRBJ2-4; D assignment may be TRBD1 or TRBD2 (5 bases each). The better agreement between TRBJ2-7 and the DNA end casts doubt on the J call. Germline V CDR1 and CDR2: LGHDT, YNNKEL (reference sequence). This CDR3 contains 14 residues. In nucleotides, the CDR3 is TGTGCCAGCAGCCGAACCGGGACCGCTCACGAGCAGTACTTC. Amino acid sequence: CASSRTGTAHEQYF.

V and J are TRBV5-5 and TRBJ2-7; 7 positions agree with TRBD1. Germline V gene sequence: CDR1 SGHKS, CDR2 YYEKEE (reference sequence). V trimming: 7 bases; J trimming: 0 bases; junction bases outside the gene matches: 7. The CDR3 spans 14 residues. CDR3 loop: CASGPGQDSYEQYF. CDR3 sequence (DNA): TGTGCCAGCGGACCCGGACAGGACTCCTACGAGCAGTACTTC.